The clone carrying this T cell receptor beta chain has a handful of counts. The antigen is not known. The source of the sample is a study of shared clonotypes between healthy human individuals. Study summary: The composition of the donors was two women and a few men aged 18 to 49.

Adult Caucasians living in Nashville, Tennessee made up all of the donors. Deep was the level used in running the assay. TCRdb's copy holds only in-frame clones and misses some; the assay was immunoSEQ multiplex PCR. This sample yields 450,000 to 600,000 clones, of which around 79% are seen a single time; 10% to 15% belongs to the top ten. Study outcomes and limitations: Read depth was anticipated to influence clonotype sharing among donors.

The TCR was taken from a middle-aged woman in good health. Some clones in this sample may be carry-over from other donors' samples. The sequenced sample consisted of PBMCs.

The CDR3, as DNA: TGTGCCAGCAGTGCCCAGGGAGGTGGCAATCAGCCCCAGCATTTT. Translating it yields CASSAQGGGNQPQHF. The chain recombines TRBV2 with TRBJ1-5, with D possibly TRBD1 on 5 matching bases. In germline, CDR1 is SNHLY, CDR2 FYNNEI. This CDR3 region has 15 residues. V was cut by 4 bases and J by 2 bases, with 12 bases left in between.